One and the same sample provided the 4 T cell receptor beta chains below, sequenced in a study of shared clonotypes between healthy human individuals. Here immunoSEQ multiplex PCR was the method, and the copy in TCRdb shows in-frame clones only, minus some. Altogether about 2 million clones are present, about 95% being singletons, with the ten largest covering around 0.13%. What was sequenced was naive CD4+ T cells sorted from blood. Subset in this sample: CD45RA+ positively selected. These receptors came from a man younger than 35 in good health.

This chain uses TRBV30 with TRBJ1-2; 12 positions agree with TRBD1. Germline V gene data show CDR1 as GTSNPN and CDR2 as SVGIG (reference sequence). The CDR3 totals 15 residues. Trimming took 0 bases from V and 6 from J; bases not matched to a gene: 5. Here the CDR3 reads CAWSVRDRGRHGYTF. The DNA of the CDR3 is TGTGCCTGGAGTGTAAGGGACAGGGGGCGGCATGGCTACACCTTC.

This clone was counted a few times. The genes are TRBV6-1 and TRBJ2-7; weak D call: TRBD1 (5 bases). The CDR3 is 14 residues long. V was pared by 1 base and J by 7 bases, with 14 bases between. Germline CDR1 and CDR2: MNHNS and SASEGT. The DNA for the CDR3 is TGTGCCAGCAGTGAAGGAGGCAGGGTATTTGAGCAGTACTTC. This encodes CASSEGGRVFEQYF.

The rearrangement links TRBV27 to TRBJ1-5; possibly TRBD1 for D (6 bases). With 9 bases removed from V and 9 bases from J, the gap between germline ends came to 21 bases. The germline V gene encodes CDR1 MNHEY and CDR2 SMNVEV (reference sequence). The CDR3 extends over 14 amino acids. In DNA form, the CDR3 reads TGTGCCAGTCGACCCGGACAGTCACCCGGGCCCCAGCATTTT. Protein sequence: CASRPGQSPGPQHF.

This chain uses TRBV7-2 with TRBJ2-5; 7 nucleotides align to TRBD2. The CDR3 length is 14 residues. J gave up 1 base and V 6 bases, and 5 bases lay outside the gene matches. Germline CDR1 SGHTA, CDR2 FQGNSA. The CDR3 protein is CASSSGLIQETQYF. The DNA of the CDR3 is TGTGCCAGCAGTTCGGGACTAATCCAAGAGACCCAGTACTTC.